The 25 T cell receptor beta chains presented below share a single source sample, sequenced in a study of early T cells in non-severe SARS-CoV-2 infection. TCRdb passed the 5' RACE reads through MiXCR, listing each CDR3 protein once. Counted here are approximately 35,000 distinct CDR3 sequences, 5.5% to 6% occurring once; the ten biggest clones make up 10% to 15%. Sequenced material: whole blood. These receptors were collected from an adult who was a healthcare worker with PCR-confirmed SARS-CoV-2 infection or an uninfected control (not recorded which).

This clonotype was counted at least ten times. This chain links TRBV6-6 with TRBJ1-4; 9 nucleotides line up with TRBD1. This CDR3 spans 14 amino acids. V trimming: 5 bases; J trimming: 5 bases; junction bases outside the gene matches: 3. Germline CDR1 reads MNHNY; CDR2 reads SVGAGI (reference sequence). The DNA of the CDR3 is TGTGCCAGCAGTACAGGGGGCAAGAATGAAAAACTGTTTTTT. Translation: CASSTGGKNEKLFF.

This clonotype was seen repeatedly, ten times or more. This sequence joins TRBV4-3 and TRBJ2-1, with TRBD2 matching over 9 bases. In germline, CDR1 is LGHNA, CDR2 YSLEER. Trimming cost V 5 bases and J 8 bases; bases outside gene matches: 4. This CDR3 is 13 amino acids long. The CDR3 is CASSDIAGDEQFF. The CDR3 DNA sequence: TGCGCCAGCAGCGATATAGCGGGGGATGAGCAGTTCTTC.

This clonotype was seen many times. The CDR3 reads CASSAGLAGHSSYEQYF. In nucleotides, the CDR3 is TGTGCCAGCAGCGCGGGACTAGCGGGGCACAGCTCCTACGAGCAGTACTTC. The chain recombines TRBV12-3 or TRBV12-4 with TRBJ2-7; the match to TRBD2 covers 13 bases. CDR3 length: 17 residues. V dropped 6 bases and J dropped 0; count of bases not matched to a gene: 8.

In its sample, this clonotype was seen many times. This chain uses TRBV2 with TRBJ2-1; D might be TRBD1 or TRBD2, each matching 5 bases. Trimming removed 1 base from V and 6 bases from J, with 13 bases in between. This CDR3 has 15 amino acids. Germline V lookup: CDR1 SNHLY, CDR2 FYNNEI. CDR3 amino acids: CASSEGGARFNEQFF. DNA of the CDR3: TGTGCCAGCAGTGAAGGAGGGGCGCGATTCAATGAGCAGTTCTTC.

This clonotype was observed many times. The rearrangement uses TRBV6-4 and TRBJ1-1, with no clear D. Germline V lookup: CDR1 MRHNA, CDR2 SNTAGT. Between the trimmed V and J ends, which lost 3 bases and 0 bases, there was a span of 5 bases. The CDR3 has 13 amino acids. The CDR3 loop is CASSEQVNTEAFF. CDR3 in DNA: TGTGCCAGCAGTGAACAAGTGAACACTGAAGCTTTCTTT.

This clonotype has a count of ten or more. The CDR3 DNA reads TGTGCCTGGAAACAGGGACCCTACAATGAGCAGTTCTTC. Translation gives CAWKQGPYNEQFF. The chain has TRBV30 and TRBJ2-1; D possibly corresponds to TRBD1 (6 bases). This CDR3 is 13 amino acids long. The germline gives CDR1 GTSNPN, CDR2 SVGIG (reference sequence). V gave up 4 bases and J gave up 2 bases, with 9 bases separating them. The whole variable domain, filled in from reference TRBV30 and TRBJ2-1, reads SQTIHQWPATLVQPVGSPLSLECTVEGTSNPNLYWYRQAAGRGLQLLFYSVGIGQISSEVPQNLSASRPQDRQFILSSKKLLLSDSGFYLCAWKQGPYNEQFFGPGTRLTVL.

The table lists this clonotype with many counts. V usage is TRBV5-1 and J usage is TRBJ2-7; TRBD1 might be the D (6 bases). Trimming stripped 4 bases from V and 4 bases from J, with 12 bases between. Germline V gene data show CDR1 as SGHRS and CDR2 as YFSETQ. The CDR3 covers 13 residues. CDR3 loop: CASSGQQGYEQYF. The CDR3 DNA sequence: TGCGCCAGCAGCGGACAACAGGGTTACGAGCAGTACTTC.

This clonotype was counted between two and nine times. This chain uses TRBV28 with TRBJ2-2, with D tentatively TRBD1 (6 bases). Trimming took off 7 bases at V and 4 bases at J, with 13 bases between the two ends. The CDR3 is 14 amino acids. The V gene's germline CDR1 is MDHEN and CDR2 SYDVKM. The CDR3 nucleotides are TGTGCCAGCACCTGGGGGCCTGGCACCGGGGAGCTGTTTTTT. It translates to CASTWGPGTGELFF.

This clonotype was observed at least ten times. CDR3 DNA: TGTGCCAGCAGTTACTCGAGACAGGGAGCCAAAAACATTCAGTACTTC. This encodes CASSYSRQGAKNIQYF. The V and J genes are TRBV6-5 and TRBJ2-4; 7 bases fit TRBD1. The junction had 2 bases not matched to a gene; V was cut back by 0 bases and J by 0 bases. Germline CDR1 MNHEY, CDR2 SVGAGI. The length of the CDR3 is 16 residues.

The CDR3 loop is CASSYSGEGHGELFF. The CDR3 bases are TGTGCCAGCAGTTACTCCGGGGAGGGACACGGGGAGCTGTTTTTT. The chain carries TRBV6-5 and TRBJ2-2; D might be TRBD2 (7 bases). The germline V gene has CDR1 MNHEY and CDR2 SVGAGI. Between the trimmed V and J ends, which lost 0 bases and 7 bases, there was a span of 12 bases. The CDR3 has 15 amino acids.

The sample holds many counts of this clonotype. The rearrangement links TRBV27 to TRBJ2-5; 10 nucleotides agree with TRBD1. Per germline, CDR1 MNHEY and CDR2 SMNVEV (reference sequence). This CDR3 has 15 amino acids. V was pared by 7 bases and J by 1 base, with 6 bases of the junction left unmatched. In DNA form, the CDR3 reads TGTGCCAGCAACCCGGGACAGGGGTCCCAAGAGACCCAGTACTTC. This gives the protein CASNPGQGSQETQYF.

This clonotype showed up many times. The genes are TRBV10-3 and TRBJ1-2; D remains ambiguous. The CDR3 extends over 12 amino acids. Germline assignment: CDR1 ENHRY and CDR2 SYGVKD. V dropped 4 bases and J dropped 3 bases, with 6 bases sitting between them. The CDR3 region is CAISASHYGYTF. CDR3 nucleotide sequence: TGTGCCATCAGTGCCTCCCACTATGGCTACACCTTC.

The table lists this clonotype with many counts. The rearrangement links TRBV20-1 to TRBJ2-2; 8 bases match TRBD2. Germline V gives CDR1 DFQATT, CDR2 SNEGSKA (reference sequence). V lost 5 bases and J lost 4; bases outside the gene matches: 9. This CDR3 comprises 15 residues. CDR3 sequence (DNA): TGCAGTGCTTCCCGGGGGGGGCAAGCCACCGGGGAGCTGTTTTTT. It yields the protein CSASRGGQATGELFF.

This clonotype was seen many times. The chain couples TRBV19 to TRBJ1-5; the D gene is possibly TRBD1 (5 bases). Between the trimmed V and J ends, which lost 9 bases and 6 bases, there was a span of 18 bases. The CDR3 runs 14 residues. The germline V gene encodes CDR1 LNHDA and CDR2 SQIVND (reference sequence). This chain's CDR3 is CASTEGPRSQPQHF. As DNA, the CDR3 is TGTGCCAGCACCGAGGGACCGAGGAGTCAGCCCCAGCATTTT.

The sample holds many counts of this clonotype. The chain carries TRBV7-9 and TRBJ2-6, with TRBD1 identical over 7 bases. Losses at the gene ends were 3 bases for V and 0 bases for J; bases not matched to a gene: 5. The CDR3 covers 17 residues. The V gene's germline CDR1 is SEHNR and CDR2 FQNEAQ (reference sequence). Here the CDR3 DNA reads TGTGCCAGCAGCTTTGGGGGACAGAGCTCTGGGGCCAACGTCCTGACTTTC. Its protein is CASSFGGQSSGANVLTF.

This clonotype was seen ten or more times. The genes are TRBV11-2 and TRBJ2-5; 9 bases line up with TRBD2. Germline values: CDR1 SGHAT, CDR2 FQNNGV. With V trimmed by 1 base and J by 8 bases, 8 bases remained unmatched. The CDR3 extends over 15 amino acids. CDR3 amino acids: CASSLGDSGGPTQYF. CDR3 nucleotide sequence: TGTGCCAGCAGCTTAGGGGATAGCGGGGGCCCAACCCAGTACTTC. The whole variable domain, filled in from reference TRBV11-2 and TRBJ2-5, reads EAGVAQSPRYKIIEKRQSVAFWCNPISGHATLYWYQQILGQGPKLLIQFQNNGVVDDSQLPKDRFSAERLKGVDSTLKIQPAKLEDSAVYLCASSLGDSGGPTQYFGPGTRLLVL.

This clonotype was observed at least ten times. CDR3 bases: TGTGCCAGCAGCTTAGTCCGGGGGGGATACAATGAGCAGTTCTTC. Translation gives CASSLVRGGYNEQFF. V is TRBV11-2 and J is TRBJ2-1; 8 bases line up with TRBD2. The V gene end was trimmed by 1 base and the J gene end by 4 bases; junction bases not matched to a gene: 3. The CDR3 totals 15 residues. Germline V gene lookup returns CDR1 SGHAT and CDR2 FQNNGV.

This clonotype has a count of ten or more. The V and J genes are TRBV7-6 and TRBJ2-3, with D tentatively TRBD2 (5 bases). Deletions cut 2 bases from V and 4 bases from J, with 10 bases between. CDR1 and CDR2 from the germline V gene are SGHVS and FNYEAQ. This CDR3 has 14 residues. CDR3 DNA sequence: TGTGCCAGCAGCTTACGGGTCGGGGCAGATACGCAGTATTTT. Translating it yields CASSLRVGADTQYF. The full variable domain, with the rest looked up from reference TRBV7-6 and TRBJ2-3, is GAGVSQSPRYKVTKRGQDVALRCDPISGHVSLYWYRQALGQGPEFLTYFNYEAQQDKSGLPNDRFSAERPEGSISTLTIQRTEQRDSAMYRCASSLRVGADTQYFGPGTRLTVL.

This clonotype was detected ten times or more. The chain couples TRBV7-2 to TRBJ1-2, with no clear D. The germline V and J ends were trimmed by 1 base and 0 bases, with 6 bases remaining between them. The CDR3 length is 14 residues. The V gene's germline CDR1 is SGHTA and CDR2 FQGNSA. The CDR3 region is CASSLVLANYGYTF. The DNA for the CDR3 is TGTGCCAGCAGCTTAGTGTTAGCTAACTATGGCTACACCTTC. Supplemented by reference TRBV7-2 and TRBJ1-2, the full variable domain reads GAGVSQSPSNKVTEKGKDVELRCDPISGHTALYWYRQSLGQGLEFLIYFQGNSAPDKSGLPSDRFSAERTGGSVSTLTIQRTQQEDSAVYLCASSLVLANYGYTFGSGTRLTVV.

The sample holds many counts of this clonotype. The chain employs TRBV5-4 and TRBJ2-7; 12 bases line up with TRBD1. The CDR3 runs 15 residues. The junction had 6 bases not matched to a gene; V was cut back by 4 bases and J by 4 bases. Germline V gene sequence: CDR1 SGHNT, CDR2 YYREEE (reference sequence). CDR3 sequence reads: CASSMRGQGAYEQYF. Written as DNA, the CDR3 is TGTGCCAGCAGCATGCGGGGACAGGGGGCTTACGAGCAGTACTTC.

This clonotype was detected ten times or more. Sequence at one end of the junction differs from germline and may be a read error. The chain employs TRBV20-1 and TRBJ1-5; 7 nucleotides align to TRBD1. CDR3 length equals 12 residues. CDR1 and CDR2 (germline): DFQATT, SNEGSKA (reference sequence). This CDR3 is CSAIGGNQPQHF. Written as DNA, the CDR3 is TGCAGTGCAATAGGGGGCAACCAGCCCCAGCATTTT.

This clonotype was detected many times. V usage is TRBV6-5 and J usage is TRBJ1-2; the D gene is possibly TRBD1 (5 bases). V dropped 1 base and J dropped 2 bases, with 11 bases sitting between them. CDR3 length: 15 residues. Per germline, CDR1 MNHEY and CDR2 SVGAGI. CDR3 sequence: CASSYFQGGNYGYTF. In DNA form, the CDR3 reads TGTGCCAGCAGTTACTTTCAGGGAGGAAACTATGGCTACACCTTC.

This clonotype was counted many times. The CDR3 region has the DNA TGCAGTGCTAGAGAGGTGGTTGGGAACACTGAAGCTTTCTTT. Translation gives CSAREVVGNTEAFF. The gene calls are TRBV20-1 and TRBJ1-1; unclear D gene. The CDR3 consists of 14 residues. V was pared by 0 bases and J by 1 base, with 9 bases between. Germline CDR1 DFQATT, CDR2 SNEGSKA (reference sequence).

This clonotype was found a few times. The V call is TRBV4-1, the J call TRBJ1-5; D gene ambiguous. Germline CDR1 and CDR2: MGHRA and YSYEKL. V was trimmed by 0 bases and J by 6 bases, leaving 6 bases between them. This CDR3 has 13 amino acids. The CDR3 DNA reads as TGCGCCAGCAGCCAAGATCTATTTCAGCCCCAGCATTTT. It specifies CASSQDLFQPQHF.

This clonotype has just a few counts. The J gene is TRBJ1-2, the V gene TRBV5-1; TRBD1 might be the D (5 bases). Germline CDR1 is SGHRS and CDR2 is YFSETQ. The CDR3 consists of 13 residues. V lost 4 bases to trimming and J lost 3 bases, with 10 bases between them. This chain's CDR3 is CASSQGLYYGYTF. The CDR3 DNA reads TGCGCCAGCAGCCAGGGCCTTTACTATGGCTACACCTTC.